This T cell receptor beta chain was sequenced during a study of vaccination effects on CD4 cells after COVID-19. As for the study in general: BNT162b2 vaccine or mRNA-1273 vaccine was given to participants in two doses.

General observations from the study: In healthy vaccinees, only 1 of 255 vaccine-induced clones cross-reacted with common cold coronaviruses.

Remarks on this clone: Its antigen is as yet unknown.

With approximately 10 days of culture completed, CD4+ T cells were isolated. According to the study, vaccine recipients showed no prior SARS-CoV-2 infection and negative nucleocapsid antibodies. The authors exchanged half the medium for IL-2 medium on days 3 and 7. Assay used: immunoSEQ multiplex PCR; TCRdb lists only in-frame clones, some missing. The sample consists of roughly 48,000 clones, 67% of them appearing once. Trimming removed 0 bases from V and 5 bases from J, with 17 bases in between. CDR1 is MRHNA, CDR2 SNTAGT, per germline. This CDR3 spans 17 amino acids. The source was CD4+ T cells from PBMCs cultured without peptide, collected before COVID-19 vaccination. The V gene is TRBV6-4, the J gene TRBJ1-5; D gene ambiguous. The receptor comes from a human donor who received a COVID-19 vaccine. CDR3 sequence (DNA): TGTGCCAGCAGTGACTCCGATCGAAGCTTACTGGATCAGCCCCAGCATTTT. Translated, it gives CASSDSDRSLLDQPQHF.